This TCR beta chain emerged from a study of CD8 T cells in Susac syndrome. From germline, CDR1 is SGHVS and CDR2 FQNEAQ. V lost 1 base, J lost 0 bases, and 9 bases lay in between. The CDR3 is made up of 15 amino acids. RNA in amounts of about 0.5 to 1 ug was reverse transcribed with random hexamers. Across 54 Vbeta and 13 Jbeta, TCR beta CDR3 was amplified with immunoSEQ multiplex PCR. MiXCR, run by TCRdb on the immunoSEQ multiplex PCR reads, gives a single entry per CDR3 protein. The sample lists about 300,000 distinct CDR3 sequences, about 91% seen once, with roughly 0.2% in the top ten. Multiple sclerosis controls were treatment-naive patients with stable or active relapsing-remitting disease.

The sample consisted of CD8+ T cells from PBMCs. This TCR came from a human donor with multiple sclerosis. The chain employs TRBV7-8 and TRBJ1-1; the D gene is possibly TRBD1 (6 bases). The CDR3 sequence is CASSLVPGVNTEAFF. DNA for the CDR3: TGTGCCAGCAGCTTAGTCCCAGGGGTGAACACTGAAGCTTTCTTT.